This note documents a single TCR beta chain sequence. The clone's antigen remains unknown. Qualities for individual bases were not recorded, and no much larger clone is one base off. The entry originates in a study of Ad26.COV2.S vaccination and SARS-CoV-2 variants (dated by TCRdb to the early 2020s). In the study overall: Vaccine-arm donors came from COV1001, a multicentre, randomized, double-blind, placebo-controlled phase I-IIa trial of Ad26.COV2.S in healthy adults. Trial participants were randomized into five groups of five, in which low-dose or high-dose Ad26.COV2.S was given once or twice, or placebo was given on both occasions. A total of around 32 samples were included in the TCR-sequenced set, comprising roughly 20 Ad26.COV2.S vaccine recipients, 5 placebo recipients and 8 SARS-CoV-2 convalescent individuals. Blinding of investigators to trial group allocation was maintained during experiments and outcome assessment. Sequencing of the TCRbeta repertoire served to evaluate the specificity and breadth of SARS-CoV-2-reactive T cell receptors following Ad26.COV2.S vaccination. Ad26.COV2.S was given intramuscularly at 5x10^10 or 1x10^11 viral particles, as a single shot or as two shots 56 days apart. The full study reports these points: The authors noted that total T cell responses may have been underestimated by the TCR breadth and depth analyses. Comparable non-spike TCR breadth was observed between vaccine and placebo recipients, consistent with only spike being contained in the vaccine. The study was not powered to compare responses between vaccine doses or regimens. Substantial breadth of spike-specific CD8+ and CD4+ T cell responses was reported after vaccination. Compared with placebo recipients, Ad26.COV2.S recipients showed higher spike-specific TCR breadth (P = 0.0014).

The treatment or condition label here, explained by the study, means: 19 received Ad26.COV2.S at low or high dose, single or two shots; roughly five received placebo; per-sample allocation not given. Repertoires of vaccine and placebo recipients were sequenced from samples collected on day 63 after the first injection. Cohort 1b enrolled some 25 adults aged 18-55 years at a single site in Boston, USA, between 29 July and 7 August 2020. As a vaccine, Ad26.COV2.S was a replication-incompetent adenovirus type 26 vector that expressed a prefusion-stabilized SARS-CoV-2 spike protein derived from the original Wuhan strain. The immunoSEQ Assay was used to sequence TCRbeta CDR3 regions. After extraction, genomic DNA underwent amplification by bias-controlled multiplex PCR, followed by high-throughput sequencing. Concerning the study's data processing: To quantify the absolute abundance of each unique TCRbeta CDR3 region, sequences were collapsed and filtered. Usable DNA was measured by amplifying reference genes present in all nucleated cells, and TCRbeta template counts were normalized to that usable DNA to estimate T cell fraction. Repertoire TCRs were annotated as SARS-CoV-2-specific when V gene, CDR3 amino acid sequence and J gene were exactly matched to a known reactive TCR set. The reference SARS-CoV-2 TCR set was derived from MIRA and filtered for enrichment in COVID-19-positive ImmuneCODE repertoires, a step that removed public or cross-reactive TCRs. Using the MIRA antigens, annotated TCRs were further analysed by specific ORF or by position within an ORF. Breadth was defined as the number of annotated unique rearrangements divided by the total number of unique productive rearrangements, and depth was defined as the summed frequency of the annotated unique rearrangements. Group comparisons of TCR breadth used two-sided Wilcoxon rank-sum tests. TCRdb took this table from immuneACCESS and kept in-frame rearrangements with V and J called. Such tables lack part of the clones; where checked against another copy, unresolved V genes explain under half of the gap, and the rest is unexplained. D and trimming were read from the DNA, whereas the V and J calls and clone size are those reported in that table. The sample table records about 390,000 clones; 88% of these occur just once. The leading ten clones occupy 3.5% of the sample.

This sequence originates from a person between 18 and 65 years old who received the Ad26.COV2.S COVID-19 vaccine or a placebo. The source was peripheral blood, collected in a trial of Ad26.COV2.S vaccine versus placebo.

The sequenced DNA is TGTGCCACCAGCAGAGACAGGGACTCCTACAATGAGCAGTTCTTC. This translates into CATSRDRDSYNEQFF. The sequence joins TRBV15 to TRBJ2-1; a tentative D match to TRBD1 spans 5 bases. The CDR3 measures 15 amino acids from cysteine to phenylalanine. Only CDR3 DNA is held: 45 bases, read in frame from base 1. Taken from the germline V gene (reference sequence), the CDR1 and CDR2 loops are LNHNV and YYDKDF. V drops 0 bases and J drops 0 bases, leaving 6 bases in between.